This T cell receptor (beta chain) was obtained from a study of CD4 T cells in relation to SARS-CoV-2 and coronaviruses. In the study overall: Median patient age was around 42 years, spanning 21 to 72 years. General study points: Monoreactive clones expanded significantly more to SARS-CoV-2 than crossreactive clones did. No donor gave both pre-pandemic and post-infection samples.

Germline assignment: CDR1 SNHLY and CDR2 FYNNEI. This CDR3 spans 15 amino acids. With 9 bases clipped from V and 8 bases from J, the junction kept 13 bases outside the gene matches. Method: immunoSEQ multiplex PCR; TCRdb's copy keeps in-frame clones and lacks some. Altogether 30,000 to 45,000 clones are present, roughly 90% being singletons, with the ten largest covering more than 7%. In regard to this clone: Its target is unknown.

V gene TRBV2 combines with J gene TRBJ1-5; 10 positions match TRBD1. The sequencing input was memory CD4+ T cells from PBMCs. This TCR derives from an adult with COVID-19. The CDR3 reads CASARDRGPEEPQHF. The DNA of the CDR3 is TGTGCCAGTGCTCGGGACAGGGGCCCTGAAGAGCCCCAGCATTTT.